A selection of T cell receptor beta chains follows, all from one sample in a study of T cells in Graves' hyperthyroidism and ophthalmopathy. TCRdb passed the multiplex PCR reads through MiXCR, listing each CDR3 protein once. The data contain about 350,000 distinct CDR3 sequences, about 14% of them singletons. The sequencing sample was made of blood. Every receptor here comes from a woman aged 25 to 45 with Graves' hyperthyroidism. CDR3s include the opening cysteine and the closing phenylalanine or tryptophan. The D gene is left open where the match is weak. Clone size is not always given. Where it is, it says once, few, many or a class for expanded clones.

d_gene	abundance	v_gene	j_gene	CDR3nt	CDR3aa
-	-	TRBV11-2	TRBJ2-7	TGTGCCAGCAGCTCCCTGAGACACCGGCCGCACGAGCAGTACTTC	CASSSLRHRPHEQYF
-	-	TRBV3-1	TRBJ2-1	TGTGCCAGCAGCCACACAGGGGGGGCCTACAATGAGCAGTTCTTC	CASSHTGGAYNEQFF
TRBD1	many	TRBV27	TRBJ2-5	TGTGCCAGCAGTCCCCGGGACAGGGTAAACCAAGAGACCCAGTACTTC	CASSPRDRVNQETQYF
-	many	TRBV3-1	TRBJ1-5	TGTGCCAGCAGGGGGGCAGGGCTTAATCAGCCCCAGCATTTT	CASRGAGLNQPQHF
-	-	TRBV7-2	TRBJ1-2	TGTGCCAGCAGCTTAGTGGCAAGCGTTAACGGCTACACCTTC	CASSLVASVNGYTF
TRBD1	few	TRBV7-8	TRBJ2-5	TGTGCCAGCAGCTTAGTTCGTTTTGAGGGACAGGAAGAGACCCAGTACTTC	CASSLVRFEGQEETQYF
TRBD1	few	TRBV7-9	TRBJ2-1	TGTGCCAGCAGCCCGACAGGGAGCAATGAGCAGTTCTTC	CASSPTGSNEQFF
-	-	TRBV20-1	TRBJ1-2	TGCAGTGCTAGACCTCTTACTATGGGCTACACCTTC	CSARPLTMGYTF
-	few	TRBV3-1	TRBJ2-5	TGTGCCAGCAGCCAAGATTCTAGAAAGGGAGAGACCCAGTACTTC	CASSQDSRKGETQYF
-	many	TRBV20-1	TRBJ2-1	TGCAGTGCTAGAGGCTGGGAGGCTGAGCAGTTCTTC	CSARGWEAEQFF